This TCR beta chain was identified during a study of siplizumab effects on memory and regulatory T cells. About this clone: The antigen is unknown.

Sequencing was performed with immunoSEQ multiplex PCR; in TCRdb, only in-frame clones are kept and a portion is missing. The sample includes about 110,000 clones, 92% seen only once; the top ten take about 0.75%. Points from the study as a whole: The apparent diversity of naive T cells exceeded that of memory cells, and naive T cells seemed to make a major contribution to the alloresponse.

V was pared by 5 bases and J by 0 bases, with 6 bases of the junction left unmatched. The CDR3 is 15 amino acids. Germline V gives CDR1 SGHTA, CDR2 FQGNSA. The chain links TRBV7-2 to TRBJ2-7; 8 bases agree with TRBD1. This TCR came from a human donor in good health. The sample consisted of Tregs sorted from blood. The CDR3 region has the DNA TGTGCCAGCAGCCGAAACAGGGGGAGCTCCTACGAGCAGTACTTC. This encodes CASSRNRGSSYEQYF.